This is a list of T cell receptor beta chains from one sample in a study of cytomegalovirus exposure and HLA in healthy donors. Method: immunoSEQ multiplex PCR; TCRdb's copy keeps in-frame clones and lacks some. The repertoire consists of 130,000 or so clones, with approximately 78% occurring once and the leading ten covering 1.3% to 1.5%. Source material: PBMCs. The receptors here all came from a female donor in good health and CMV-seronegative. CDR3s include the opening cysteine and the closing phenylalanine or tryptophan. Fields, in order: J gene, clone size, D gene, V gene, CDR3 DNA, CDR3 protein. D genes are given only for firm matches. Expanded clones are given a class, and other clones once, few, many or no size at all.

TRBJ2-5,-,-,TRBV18,TGTGCCAGCTCCTTCCAAGAGACCCAGTACTTC,CASSFQETQYF
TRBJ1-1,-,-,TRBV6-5,TGTGCCAGCAGTCAAATGAACACTGAAGCTTTCTTT,CASSQMNTEAFF
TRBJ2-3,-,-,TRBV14,TGTGCCAGCAGCCAAGTCGGGGGAGCGAGAACAGATACGCAGTATTTT,CASSQVGGARTDTQYF
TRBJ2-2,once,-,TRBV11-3,TGTGCCAGCAGCTACGGTCGTAACACCGGGGAGCTGTTTTTT,CASSYGRNTGELFF
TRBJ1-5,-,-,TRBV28,TGTGCCAGCATCGGGAGGGTTGGCAATCAGCCCCAGCATTTT,CASIGRVGNQPQHF
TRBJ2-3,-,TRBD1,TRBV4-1,TGCGCCAGCAGCCCAGACAGGGGGCTTAGCACAGATACGCAGTATTTT,CASSPDRGLSTDTQYF
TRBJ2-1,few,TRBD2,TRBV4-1,TGCGCCAGCAGCCAAAGTTCGTATGTACTAGCGGGAGAAAGGGAGCAGTTCTTC,CASSQSSYVLAGEREQFF
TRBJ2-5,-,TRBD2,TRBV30,TGTGCCTGGAGGTTAGCGGGAGTACAGGAGACCCAGTACTTC,CAWRLAGVQETQYF
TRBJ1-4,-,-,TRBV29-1,TGCAGCGTCGGGAGCGGGGATGAAAAACTGTTTTTT,CSVGSGDEKLFF
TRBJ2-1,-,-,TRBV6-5,TGTGCCAGCAGTCAAAACTCCGGGGCCTACAATGAGCAGTTCTTC,CASSQNSGAYNEQFF
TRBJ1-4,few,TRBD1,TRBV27,TGTGCCAGCAGTTTAAATCAGGGGGCGAGAGGAAAACTGTTTTTT,CASSLNQGARGKLFF
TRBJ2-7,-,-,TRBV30,TGTGCCTGGAGTCGGCGGTCCTACGAGCAGTACTTC,CAWSRRSYEQYF
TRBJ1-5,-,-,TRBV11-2,TGTGCCAGCAGCTCACTCAATCAGCCCCAGCATTTT,CASSSLNQPQHF
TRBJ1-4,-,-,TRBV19,TGTGCCGTCCCAGGGACAACAACTAATGAAAAACTGTTTTTT,CAVPGTTTNEKLFF
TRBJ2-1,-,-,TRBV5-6,TGTGCCAGCAGCTTGGAGGAGGCGTCGACGGGCGATGAGCAGTTCTTC,CASSLEEASTGDEQFF
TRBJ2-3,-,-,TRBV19,TGTGCCAGTTCGCTAGCGTCAGATACGCAGTATTTT,CASSLASDTQYF
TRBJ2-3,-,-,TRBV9,TGTGCCAGCAGCGTAGGGGCCGGATCCACAGATACGCAGTATTTT,CASSVGAGSTDTQYF
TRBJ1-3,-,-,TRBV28,TGTGCCAGCAGTTTATGGGACAACTCTGGAAACACCATATATTTT,CASSLWDNSGNTIYF
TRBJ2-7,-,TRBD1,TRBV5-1,TGCGCCAGCAAGTTTGGGGACAGCTACGAGCAGTACTTC,CASKFGDSYEQYF
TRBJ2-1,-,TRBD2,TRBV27,TGTGCCAGCAGCCGAGAAAGCGGGAGTACAGGAGAGCAGTTCTTC,CASSRESGSTGEQFF
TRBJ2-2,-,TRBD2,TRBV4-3,TGCGCCAGCAGCCAAGTAACGGGACTAGCGGTTCTTGGCACCGGGGAGCTGTTTTTT,CASSQVTGLAVLGTGELFF
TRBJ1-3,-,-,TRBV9,TGTGCCAGCAGCGCCCGATCGGGGGTGGATGGAAACACCATATATTTT,CASSARSGVDGNTIYF
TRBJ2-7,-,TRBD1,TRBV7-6,TGTGCCAGCAGCCCCGGGACAGGAGGGTACGAGCAGTACTTC,CASSPGTGGYEQYF
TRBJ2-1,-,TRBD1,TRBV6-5,TGTGCCAGCAGTTATTGGGGACAGGGTGCCGCTAGTGAGCAGTTCTTC,CASSYWGQGAASEQFF
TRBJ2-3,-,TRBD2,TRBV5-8,TGTGCCAGCAGCTTTTCTAGCGGGAGGATTGATACGCAGTATTTT,CASSFSSGRIDTQYF
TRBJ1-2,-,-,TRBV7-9,TGTGCCAGCAGCTCCTTGACAGCTAACTATGGCTACACCTTC,CASSSLTANYGYTF
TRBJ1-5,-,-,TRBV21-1,TGTGCCAGCAGCAAAAGTGAAGAGGAACGTCAGCCCCAGCATTTT,CASSKSEEERQPQHF
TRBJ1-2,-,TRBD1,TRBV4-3,TGCGCCAGCAGCCCAAAGAGGGGAAAGACAGGGGCCTTTGACTTC,CASSPKRGKTGAFDF
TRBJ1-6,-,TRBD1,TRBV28,TGTGCCAGCAAAGGAGGACAGGGGTGGAATTCACCCCTCCACTTT,CASKGGQGWNSPLHF
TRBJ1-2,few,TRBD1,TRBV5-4,TGTGCCAGCAGGTACAGGGGGCTGGGCGGCTACACCTTC,CASRYRGLGGYTF
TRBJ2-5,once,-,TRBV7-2,TGTGCCAGCAGCTTAGCCAGCGGAGGCGGGGAGACCCAGTACTTC,CASSLASGGGETQYF
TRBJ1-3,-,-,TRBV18,TGTGCCAGCTCACAAACAGTGACCTCTGGAAACACCATATATTTT,CASSQTVTSGNTIYF